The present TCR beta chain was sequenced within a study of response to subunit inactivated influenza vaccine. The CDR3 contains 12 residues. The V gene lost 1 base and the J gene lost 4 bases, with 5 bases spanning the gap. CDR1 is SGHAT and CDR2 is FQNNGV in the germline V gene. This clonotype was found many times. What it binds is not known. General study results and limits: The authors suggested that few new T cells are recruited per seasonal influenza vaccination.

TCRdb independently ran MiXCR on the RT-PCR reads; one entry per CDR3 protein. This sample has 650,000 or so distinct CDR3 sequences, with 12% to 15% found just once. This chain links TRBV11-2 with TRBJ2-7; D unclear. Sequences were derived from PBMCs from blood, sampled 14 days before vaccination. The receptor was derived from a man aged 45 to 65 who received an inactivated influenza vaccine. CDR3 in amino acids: CASSLARYEQYF. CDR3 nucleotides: TGTGCCAGCAGCTTAGCGCGGTACGAGCAGTACTTC.